The 30 T cell receptor beta chains below were found in one sample sequenced in a study of a mutant IDH1 vaccine in newly diagnosed glioma (dated by TCRdb to 2020 to 2023). These TCRs are of unknown antigen specificity. In the paper's terms, the time point label means: week 47, end of study. Each vaccine dose was 300 ug of a 20-mer mutant IDH1 peptide in Montanide, given subcutaneously with topical imiquimod. Library preparation employed the immunoSEQ multiplex PCR assay. Drawn from immuneACCESS, this table holds only the in-frame rearrangements with V and J called that TCRdb kept. Clones are partly lost; checked studies trace under half to an unresolved V gene and leave the rest unexplained. For this sample there are around 60,000 clones; roughly 87% appear just once. Together, the top ten hold 3.8% of the sample. The sequenced sample was PBMCs, obtained from a glioma patient whose treatment included an IDH1 peptide vaccine. The receptors were gathered from a man aged 25 to 40 with glioma.

The V call is TRBV4-1, the J call TRBJ2-1; D perhaps matches TRBD1 (6 bases). Per the germline V gene, CDR1 is MGHRA and CDR2 is YSYEKL. V was pared by 6 bases and J by 6 bases, with 12 bases between. CDR3 length: 13 amino acids. CDR3 in DNA: TGCGCCAGCAGGTCCCAGGGGATCAATGAGCAGTTCTTC. It yields the protein CASRSQGINEQFF.

The chain uses TRBV30 and TRBJ2-1; D not resolved. This CDR3 contains 12 residues. CDR1 is GTSNPN and CDR2 is SVGIG in the germline V gene (reference sequence). V was shortened by 1 base and J by 8 bases, with 9 bases between the two germline ends. DNA for the CDR3: TGTGCCTGGAGTGGCCAGTTTGATGAGCAGTTCTTC. Translated, it gives CAWSGQFDEQFF.

This clone has a handful of counts. This sequence joins TRBV6-6 and TRBJ1-1, with TRBD1 as a possible D gene (6 bases). Deletions cut 1 base from V and 5 bases from J, with 17 bases between. Per the germline V gene, CDR1 is MNHNY and CDR2 is SVGAGI (reference sequence). CDR3 length: 16 residues. CDR3 protein: CASSYYGAGAITEAFF. The CDR3 coding sequence is TGTGCCAGCAGTTACTATGGTGCAGGGGCAATTACTGAAGCTTTCTTT.

The chain couples TRBV5-1 to TRBJ2-7; D is ambiguous. The V gene's germline CDR1 is SGHRS and CDR2 YFSETQ. CDR3 length: 13 amino acids. V was clipped by 4 bases and J by 0 bases, with 8 bases between them. The CDR3 region is CASSPTSSYEQYF. DNA of the CDR3: TGCGCCAGCAGCCCCACGTCCTCCTACGAGCAGTACTTC.

The chain joins TRBV5-4 to TRBJ1-2, with 8 bases lining up with TRBD1. J was trimmed by 13 bases and V by 0 bases; bases with no gene match: 2. Per germline, CDR1 SGHNT and CDR2 YYREEE (reference sequence). This CDR3 has 11 residues. The CDR3 region is CASSLGTGPTF. CDR3 sequence (DNA): TGTGCCAGCAGCTTGGGGACAGGGCCCACCTTC.

This chain uses TRBV23-1 with TRBJ1-6; D might be TRBD1 (5 bases). TRBV23-1 has ORF status, its function being uncertain. V was clipped by 0 bases and J by 0 bases, with 15 bases between them. This CDR3 is 19 amino acids long. The CDR3 coding sequence is TGCGCCAGCAGTCAATCCTCGACAGTCGACCTCTCCTATAATTCACCCCTCCACTTT. Encoded protein: CASSQSSTVDLSYNSPLHF.

This clone showed up just once. The chain combines TRBV30 with TRBJ2-7, with 7 positions matching TRBD1. In germline, CDR1 is GTSNPN, CDR2 SVGIG (reference sequence). The CDR3 spans 14 residues. CDR3 protein: CAWVRTSFTGEFGV. The DNA for the CDR3 is TGTGCCTGGGTTAGAACTTCCTTTACAGGGGAGTTTGGCGTC.

Only one count was recorded for this clone. The rearrangement links TRBV5-1 to TRBJ1-1; D is unresolved. The V end lost 0 bases, the J end lost 6 bases, and 12 bases lay between the germline ends. Germline V CDR1 and CDR2: SGHRS, YFSETQ. The CDR3 length is 14 residues. CDR3 protein: CASSLDNGVAEAFF. CDR3 bases: TGCGCCAGCAGCTTGGATAACGGGGTGGCTGAAGCTTTCTTT.

This clone was detected a few times. The V and J genes are TRBV5-1 and TRBJ1-6; 8 nucleotides align to TRBD1. Germline assignment: CDR1 SGHRS and CDR2 YFSETQ. V lost 4 bases and J lost 10; bases outside the gene matches: 7. The CDR3 sequence is 14 residues long. The CDR3: CASSEGQVESPLHF. CDR3 in DNA: TGCGCCAGCAGCGAGGGACAGGTAGAGTCACCCCTCCACTTT. The full variable domain, rest sourced from reference TRBV5-1 and TRBJ1-6, is KAGVTQTPRYLIKTRGQQVTLSCSPISGHRSVSWYQQTPGQGLQFLFEYFSETQRNKGNFPGRFSGRQFSNSRSEMNVSTLELGDSALYLCASSEGQVESPLHFGNGTRLTVT.

This chain uses TRBV29-1 with TRBJ1-3, with 7 bases that match TRBD1. With V trimmed by 4 bases and J by 0 bases, 9 bases remained unmatched. Germline lookup yields CDR1 SQVTM and CDR2 ANQGSEA. The CDR3 totals 16 residues. The CDR3, as DNA: TGCAGCGTTGTTACCGGGACAGCTTTCTCTGGAAACACCATATATTTT. Its protein product is CSVVTGTAFSGNTIYF.

This chain connects TRBV27 to TRBJ1-2; the D is unclear. In germline, CDR1 is MNHEY, CDR2 SMNVEV (reference sequence). The germline V and J ends were trimmed by 6 bases and 7 bases, with 18 bases remaining between them. The CDR3 is 14 amino acids. This CDR3 reads CASRLQIPGAGYTF. In nucleotides, the CDR3 is TGTGCCAGCAGATTACAGATCCCGGGCGCTGGCTACACCTTC.

The chain links TRBV29-1 to TRBJ2-7; 11 bases map to TRBD1. V dropped 5 bases and J dropped 2; count of bases not matched to a gene: 8. CDR3 length equals 15 residues. CDR1 and CDR2 (germline): SQVTM, ANQGSEA. CDR3 coding DNA: TGCAGCGTTTATGGGACAGGGGGACTCACCTACGAGCAGTACTTC. This codes for CSVYGTGGLTYEQYF.

The V call is TRBV5-4, the J call TRBJ2-6, with D unclear. Trimming took off 2 bases at V and 2 bases at J, with 11 bases between the two ends. This CDR3 spans 16 amino acids. The V gene's germline CDR1 is SGHNT and CDR2 YYREEE (reference sequence). The CDR3, as DNA: TGTGCCAGCAGCTTTCTACTACAGACTGGGGCCAACGTCCTGACTTTC. Residues: CASSFLLQTGANVLTF. Full variable domain (missing parts from reference TRBV5-4 and TRBJ2-6): ETGVTQSPTHLIKTRGQQVTLRCSSQSGHNTVSWYQQALGQGPQFIFQYYREEENGRGNFPPRFSGLQFPNYSSELNVNALELDDSALYLCASSFLLQTGANVLTFGAGSRLTVL.

The chain is built from TRBV7-9 and TRBJ1-1; tentatively, D is TRBD1 (5 bases). This CDR3 is 19 amino acids long. Germline CDR1 SEHNR, CDR2 FQNEAQ (reference sequence). The germline V and J ends were trimmed by 3 bases and 0 bases, with 23 bases remaining between them. The CDR3 sequence: CASSFRSGLMGPMNTEAFF. CDR3 sequence (DNA): TGTGCCAGCAGCTTTAGGTCGGGGCTCATGGGACCCATGAACACTGAAGCTTTCTTT.

To note about this clone: Relative to the germline gene, one junction end is altered; a read error may explain this. The chain joins TRBV7-9 to TRBJ2-5; D is possibly TRBD2 (5 bases). Looked up from germline, CDR1 is SEHNR and CDR2 is FQNEAQ (reference sequence). This CDR3 is 13 amino acids long. CDR3 loop: CVSSQWGEGTQYF. CDR3 sequence (DNA): TGTGTCAGCAGCCAATGGGGAGAGGGGACCCAGTACTTC.

The chain couples TRBV5-6 to TRBJ1-4; D might be TRBD1 (6 bases). This CDR3 comprises 16 residues. In germline, CDR1 is SGHDT, CDR2 YYEEEE. V dropped 0 bases and J dropped 5 bases, with 14 bases sitting between them. DNA for the CDR3: TGTGCCAGCAGCTTGGCCCCACAGGGAGTGAATGAAAAACTGTTTTTT. Translation gives CASSLAPQGVNEKLFF.

This clone was recorded once. CDR3 bases: TGTGCCAGCAGCGGACAAATGGGGACGGTGAACTATGGCTACACCTTC. It specifies CASSGQMGTVNYGYTF. This chain uses TRBV9 with TRBJ1-2, with D possibly being TRBD1 (5 bases). The germline V gene encodes CDR1 SGDLS and CDR2 YYNGEE. Trimming cost V 3 bases and J 2 bases, with 17 bases left between them. The CDR3 totals 16 residues.

J is TRBJ2-1 and V is TRBV5-4; 7 positions agree with TRBD2. The CDR3 is 16 residues long. Germline CDR1 reads SGHNT; CDR2 reads YYREEE (reference sequence). After removal of 0 bases from V and 11 bases from J, the junction contained 14 bases not matched to a gene. The CDR3 is CASSLALGGGGSKQFF. CDR3 bases: TGTGCCAGCAGCTTGGCCTTGGGGGGGGGTGGATCGAAGCAGTTCTTC.

The chain employs TRBV5-4 and TRBJ2-7; D assignment may be TRBD1 or TRBD2 (5 bases each). The CDR3 consists of 15 residues. Germline CDR1 SGHNT, CDR2 YYREEE (reference sequence). Trimming cost V 0 bases and J 4 bases, with 14 bases left between them. The CDR3 spells CASSLGGDKGYEQYF. CDR3 DNA: TGTGCCAGCAGCTTGGGAGGGGATAAAGGGTACGAGCAGTACTTC.

DNA of the CDR3: TGTGCCACCAGCAGAGATGGAGCGGCCAGGGGGTCATCTCAGCCCCAGCATTTT. Its protein product is CATSRDGAARGSSQPQHF. The chain combines TRBV15 with TRBJ1-5; 7 bases fit TRBD1. Germline values: CDR1 LNHNV, CDR2 YYDKDF (reference sequence). J was trimmed by 6 bases and V by 0 bases; bases with no gene match: 14. The CDR3 extends over 18 amino acids.

V and J are TRBV18 and TRBJ1-2; D uncertain. CDR1 is KGHSH and CDR2 is LQKENI in the germline V gene. The ends were cut back, 2 bases at V and 2 bases at J, with 9 bases in the middle. The CDR3 consists of 14 residues. The CDR3, as DNA: TGTGCCAGCTCACCAGGAGGGTTGAACTATGGCTACACCTTC. The encoded protein is CASSPGGLNYGYTF.

The chain couples TRBV5-6 to TRBJ2-2, with 8 positions matching TRBD2. The V gene end was trimmed by 1 base and the J gene end by 6 bases; junction bases not matched to a gene: 8. This CDR3 contains 16 residues. Germline CDR1 reads SGHDT; CDR2 reads YYEEEE. CDR3 bases: TGTGCCAGCAGCTTGTCTGGACTAGCTCCAGCCGGGGAGCTGTTTTTT. Encoded protein: CASSLSGLAPAGELFF.

The V call is TRBV5-3, the J call TRBJ2-3; TRBD2 matches 8 bases. TRBV5-3 is an ORF; its function is uncertain. This CDR3 spans 18 amino acids. V was clipped by 4 bases and J by 6 bases; unmatched bases: 19. In DNA form, the CDR3 reads TGTGCCAGAAGCCGGGGTGGTCGGGGGGGCCCTCTGTACGATACGCAGTATTTT. This gives the protein CARSRGGRGGPLYDTQYF.

V is TRBV19 and J is TRBJ1-1; D gene unclear. This CDR3 has 15 amino acids. CDR1 and CDR2 from the germline V gene are LNHDA and SQIVND (reference sequence). Deletions cut 4 bases from V and 0 bases from J, with 12 bases between. In DNA form, the CDR3 reads TGTGCCAGTAGTACTCGTGCCTTTATGAACACTGAAGCTTTCTTT. As protein: CASSTRAFMNTEAFF.

The V call is TRBV7-6, the J call TRBJ2-3; D is uncertain. V lost 5 bases to trimming and J lost 6 bases, with 9 bases between them. The CDR3 has 12 residues. Germline loops: CDR1 SGHVS, CDR2 FNYEAQ. The CDR3 nucleotides are TGTGCCAGCAGCCCGTCGAGGGATACGCAGTATTTT. Translated: CASSPSRDTQYF.

V usage is TRBV11-2 and J usage is TRBJ1-4; no clear D gene. CDR1 is SGHAT and CDR2 is FQNNGV in the germline V gene. This CDR3 has 14 amino acids. The ends were cut back, 1 base at V and 7 bases at J, with 10 bases in the middle. CDR3 in amino acids: CASSLVRGTEKLFF. CDR3 DNA: TGTGCCAGCAGCTTAGTGCGGGGAACTGAAAAACTGTTTTTT.

V is TRBV10-2 and J is TRBJ1-5; no reliable D call. V lost 6 bases to trimming and J lost 0 bases, with 9 bases between them. The germline V gene encodes CDR1 WSHSY and CDR2 SAAADI. The CDR3 spans 14 residues. The CDR3 bases are TGCGCCAGCAGGGAAAGAAATAGCAATCAGCCCCAGCATTTT. As protein: CASRERNSNQPQHF.

The V call is TRBV10-2, the J call TRBJ2-3, with 11 bases aligning to TRBD1. This CDR3 is 16 amino acids long. The germline V gene has CDR1 WSHSY and CDR2 SAAADI. The V gene end was trimmed by 2 bases and the J gene end by 5 bases; junction bases not matched to a gene: 6. The CDR3 DNA reads as TGCGCCAGCAGTGAGCGGACAGGGGGCTTTGGAGATACGCAGTATTTT. Translating it yields CASSERTGGFGDTQYF.

J is TRBJ2-1 and V is TRBV5-5; 7 bases line up with TRBD2. Germline loops: CDR1 SGHKS, CDR2 YYEKEE (reference sequence). The CDR3 has 14 amino acids. After removal of 3 bases from V and 8 bases from J, the junction contained 8 bases not matched to a gene. Here the CDR3 reads CASSWGLNVHEQFF. CDR3 coding DNA: TGTGCCAGCAGCTGGGGACTAAACGTCCATGAGCAGTTCTTC.

This chain links TRBV18 with TRBJ2-7; the D gene is possibly TRBD2 (6 bases). The CDR3 extends over 15 amino acids. The ends were cut back, 3 bases at V and 0 bases at J, with 12 bases in the middle. Germline V gene data show CDR1 as KGHSH and CDR2 as LQKENI. CDR3 region: CASSPSGGASYEQYF. The CDR3 DNA reads as TGTGCCAGCTCACCTTCCGGGGGTGCCTCCTACGAGCAGTACTTC. Full variable domain (rest looked up from reference TRBV18 and TRBJ2-7): NAGVMQNPRHLVRRRGQEARLRCSPMKGHSHVYWYRQLPEEGLKFMVYLQKENIIDESGMPKERFSAEFPKEGPSILRIQQVVRGDSAAYFCASSPSGGASYEQYFGPGTRLTVT.